This paragraph covers one TCR beta chain sequence. Its antigen is still unknown. Per-base quality was not reported, and no clone a single base away is much larger than it. The data originate from a study of blood T cell repertoires in COVID-19 (dated by TCRdb to the early 2020s). Looking at the study overall: Samples from collaborators originated in the United States, Italy and Spain and spanned both the acute and convalescent phases of COVID-19. Subjects who had been exposed to COVID-19, were actively infected with it, or had recovered from it provided the deeply sampled blood TCRbeta repertoires that made up the dataset. The material from the prospective study consisted of cDNA or gDNA derived from T cells, B-cell-depleted T cells, or PBMCs. Where HLA class I and class II types were available, the types were taken from metadata supplied by the sample provider, not from assay-based typing. The sample metadata nearly always contained a de-identified subject ID, COVID-19 status, age in years and sex. The repertoires were released in a freely available public database intended as a resource for research on the immune response to SARS-CoV-2. The samples were drawn from two sources: the first 160 participants of the ongoing ImmuneRACE study, and over 950 subjects contributed by 6 global collaborators. Study-wide findings and limitations: The amount of clinical and demographic metadata varied by source and participant and was provided uncurated.

The CDR3 has 13 amino acids, counting the end cysteine and phenylalanine. The sequence is cut down to CDR3 DNA, 39 bases in frame from base 1. The germline V gene (reference sequence) provides CDR1 LNHDA and CDR2 SQIVND. The V and J ends are trimmed by 7 bases and 7 bases, leaving 16 bases between them. TCRbeta CDR3 regions were amplified from genomic DNA by means of the immunoSEQ Assay, a bias-controlled multiplex PCR. The study's processing was this. The number of nucleated cells in each sample was estimated by amplification of reference gene primers within the assay. To quantify the absolute abundance of each unique TCRbeta CDR3 rearrangement, sequence reads were collapsed and filtered. For each sample, productive Simpson clonality was calculated as the square root of Simpson's diversity index across productive rearrangements. Entries here come from immuneACCESS through TCRdb and include only in-frame sequences with V and J called. Some clones fail to appear in such tables; in the studies checked, an unresolved V gene covers under half of the shortfall, and the cause of the remainder is unknown. That table furnishes V, J and clone size, whereas the DNA furnished D and trimming. For this sample there are hundreds of thousands of clones; 88% appear just once. 3% of the sample goes to the ten largest clones.

Enrolling through a virtual design, the prospective study's participants ranged in age from roughly 18 to 100 years and lived across 20 to 25 United States geographic areas. To assign participants to cohorts, the prospective study relied on clinical history that participants themselves reported in a screening survey and a study questionnaire. For ImmuneRACE Cohort 3, a participant was defined as recovered based on two consecutive negative NP/OP PCR tests, clearance by a healthcare professional, or resolution of symptoms. In the prospective study, mobile phlebotomists collected whole blood, serum and a nasopharyngeal or oropharyngeal swab from each participant. Over a roughly 2-month period, participants in the prospective study had the option of providing additional blood draws and questionnaires. Before DNA extraction, prospective study blood samples were shipped either frozen or at room temperature.

Rearrangement joined TRBV19 to TRBJ1-2; the D gene cannot be named for sure. This receptor was obtained from a woman aged 45-65 years who had recovered from COVID-19. Source material: PBMCs or T cells enriched from blood (not recorded which). The nucleotide sequence reads as follows: TGTGCCAGTACCGCAGACATCGCCTCTGGCTACACCTTC. Protein translation: CASTADIASGYTF.